The 8 T cell receptor beta chains below were found in one sample sequenced in a study of OX40 agonist ivuxolimab in advanced cancers. Some clones are missing from TCRdb's copy, which holds only in-frame ones; the method was immunoSEQ multiplex PCR. The table shows some 80,000 clones, with 84% occurring only once. The sequenced sample was CD4+ or CD8+ T cells sorted from blood, obtained in a trial of the OX40 agonist ivuxolimab. These receptors all stem from an adult with an advanced solid tumor such as melanoma, head and neck, liver or kidney cancer.

This chain joins TRBV10-3 and TRBJ1-1, with TRBD1 identical over 8 bases. V was clipped by 10 bases and J by 1 base; unmatched bases: 5. From germline, CDR1 is ENHRY and CDR2 SYGVKD. The CDR3 spans 13 residues. The CDR3, as DNA: TGTGCCACCACGGGACAGGCGAACACTGAAGCTTTCTTT. It codes for CATTGQANTEAFF.

The CDR3 DNA sequence: TGCAGTGCTCTCAGGGGGAGCGAGCAGTACTTC. Translation gives CSALRGSEQYF. This chain links TRBV20-1 with TRBJ2-7; 7 bases align to TRBD1. The ends lost 5 bases at V and 6 bases at J; junction bases unmatched: 4. The germline V gene encodes CDR1 DFQATT and CDR2 SNEGSKA (reference sequence). This CDR3 contains 11 residues.

This clone showed up just once. The V call is TRBV15, the J call TRBJ2-2; TRBD1 might be the D (5 bases). Trimming removed 1 base from V and 5 bases from J, with 8 bases in between. Germline V CDR1 and CDR2: LNHNV, YYDKDF (reference sequence). This CDR3 region has 14 residues. In DNA, the CDR3 is TGTGCCACCAGCAGAGTCAGGGTTACCGGGGAGCTGTTTTTT. Protein product: CATSRVRVTGELFF.

This clone was found a few times. The rearrangement uses TRBV10-1 and TRBJ2-7, with 8 bases lining up with TRBD1. In germline, CDR1 is WNHNN, CDR2 SYGVQD (reference sequence). J was trimmed by 6 bases and V by 8 bases; bases with no gene match: 6. The CDR3 length is 12 residues. The CDR3 DNA is TGCGCCAGCGGGCAGGGGGCGGGCGAGCAGTACTTC. This sequence encodes CASGQGAGEQYF.

This clone was picked up a small number of times. V and J are TRBV6-1 and TRBJ1-3, with TRBD1 matching over 11 bases. The V segment lost 3 bases and the J segment 8 bases; nucleotides outside the gene matches: 21. CDR1 MNHNS and CDR2 SASEGT come from the germline V gene. CDR3 size: 20 residues. CDR3 sequence reads: CASSDSLRTGGTTNKDTIYF. For the CDR3, the DNA is TGTGCCAGCAGTGACAGTCTTAGGACAGGGGGCACAACCAACAAGGACACCATATATTTT.

This chain joins TRBV19 and TRBJ1-5; tentatively, D is TRBD1 (5 bases). This CDR3 has 15 residues. The germline CDR1 and CDR2 sequences are LNHDA and SQIVND (reference sequence). V lost 4 bases, J lost 7 bases, and 17 bases lay in between. The CDR3 region has the DNA TGTGCCAGTAGTACCGGGACGATGGGAAGACAGCCCCAGCATTTT. It encodes CASSTGTMGRQPQHF.

This clone was counted once. The V and J genes are TRBV4-3 and TRBJ2-7; TRBD2 matches at 9 bases. With V trimmed by 2 bases and J by 2 bases, 4 bases remained unmatched. This CDR3 is 15 amino acids long. Germline V gene lookup returns CDR1 LGHNA and CDR2 YSLEER. CDR3 coding DNA: TGCGCCAGCAGCCAACTCGTAGCGGGGGCCTACGAGCAGTACTTC. Its protein product is CASSQLVAGAYEQYF.

This clone was counted a few times. The V gene is TRBV27, the J gene TRBJ1-2; no clear D. The V end was cut by 5 bases, the J end by 0 bases, with 13 bases between. Germline values: CDR1 MNHEY, CDR2 SMNVEV (reference sequence). CDR3 length: 15 amino acids. The CDR3 DNA follows: TGTGCCAGCAGTCTAATGGCCGGGGCTAACTATGGCTACACCTTC. Protein product: CASSLMAGANYGYTF.